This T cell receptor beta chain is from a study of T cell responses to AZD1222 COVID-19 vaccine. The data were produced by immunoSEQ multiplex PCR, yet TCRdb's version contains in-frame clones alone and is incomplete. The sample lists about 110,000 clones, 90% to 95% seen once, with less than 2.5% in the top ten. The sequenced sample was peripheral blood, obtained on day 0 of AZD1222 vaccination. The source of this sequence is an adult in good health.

DNA of the CDR3: TGTGCCAGCAGTCCGACTAACCCTTCGTGGAGCGTCGGGTCTGGGCACGGGTACTATGGCTACACCTTC. This sequence encodes CASSPTNPSWSVGSGHGYYGYTF. The chain is built from TRBV6-6 and TRBJ1-2; D unclear. Deletions cut 5 bases from V and 3 bases from J, with 40 bases between. The length of the CDR3 is 23 residues. Germline V lookup: CDR1 MNHNY, CDR2 SVGAGI (reference sequence).